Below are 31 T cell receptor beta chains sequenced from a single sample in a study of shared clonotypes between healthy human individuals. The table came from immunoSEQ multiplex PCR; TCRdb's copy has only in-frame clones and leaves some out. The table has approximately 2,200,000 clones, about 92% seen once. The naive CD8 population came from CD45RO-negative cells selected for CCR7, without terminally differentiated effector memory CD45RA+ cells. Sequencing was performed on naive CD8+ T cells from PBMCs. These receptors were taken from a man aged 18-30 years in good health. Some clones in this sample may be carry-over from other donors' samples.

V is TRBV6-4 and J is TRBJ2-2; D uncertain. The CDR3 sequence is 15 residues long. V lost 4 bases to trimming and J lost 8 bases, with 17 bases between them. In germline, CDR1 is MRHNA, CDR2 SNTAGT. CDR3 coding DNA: TGTGCCAGCAGTGCTGAGCCCTTCAGCACTGGGGAGCTGTTTTTT. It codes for CASSAEPFSTGELFF.

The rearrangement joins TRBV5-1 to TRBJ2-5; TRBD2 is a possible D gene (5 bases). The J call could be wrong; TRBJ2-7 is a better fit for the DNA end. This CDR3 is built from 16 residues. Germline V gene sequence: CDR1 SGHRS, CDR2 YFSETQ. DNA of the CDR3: TGCGCCAGCAGCTTGGGGATGGCGGGTGGGGCCTACGAGCAGTACTTC. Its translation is CASSLGMAGGAYEQYF.

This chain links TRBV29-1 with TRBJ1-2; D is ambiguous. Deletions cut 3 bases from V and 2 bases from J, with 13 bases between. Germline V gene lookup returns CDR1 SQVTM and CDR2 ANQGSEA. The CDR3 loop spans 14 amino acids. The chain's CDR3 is CSVDDTRRNYGYTF. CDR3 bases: TGCAGCGTTGATGACACCAGGAGAAACTATGGCTACACCTTC.

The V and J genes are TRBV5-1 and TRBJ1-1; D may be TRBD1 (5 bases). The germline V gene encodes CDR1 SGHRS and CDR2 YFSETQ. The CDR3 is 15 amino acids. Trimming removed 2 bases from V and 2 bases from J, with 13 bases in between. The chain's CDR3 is CASSFFLGANTEAFF. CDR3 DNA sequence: TGCGCCAGCAGCTTCTTTTTAGGGGCTAACACTGAAGCTTTCTTT.

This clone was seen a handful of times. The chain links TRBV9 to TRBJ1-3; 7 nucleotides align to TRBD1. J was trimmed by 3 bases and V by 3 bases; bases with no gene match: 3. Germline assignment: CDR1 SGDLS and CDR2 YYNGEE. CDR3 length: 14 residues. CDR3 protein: CASSGGQRGNTIYF. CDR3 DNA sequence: TGTGCCAGCAGCGGGGGACAGCGTGGAAACACCATATATTTT.

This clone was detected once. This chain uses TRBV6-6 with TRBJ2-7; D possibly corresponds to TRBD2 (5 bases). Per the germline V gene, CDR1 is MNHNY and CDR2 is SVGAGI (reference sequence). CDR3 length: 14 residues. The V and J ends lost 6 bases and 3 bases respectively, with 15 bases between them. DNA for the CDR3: TGTGCCAGCAGATCGGAGGTGGGGTTCTACGAGCAGTACTTC. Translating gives CASRSEVGFYEQYF.

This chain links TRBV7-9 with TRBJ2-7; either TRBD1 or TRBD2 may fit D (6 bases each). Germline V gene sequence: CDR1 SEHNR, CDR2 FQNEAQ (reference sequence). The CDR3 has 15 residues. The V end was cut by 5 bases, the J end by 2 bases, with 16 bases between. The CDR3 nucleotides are TGTGCCAGCAGCCCAACAGGGACTCACCCCTACGAGCAGTACTTC. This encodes CASSPTGTHPYEQYF.

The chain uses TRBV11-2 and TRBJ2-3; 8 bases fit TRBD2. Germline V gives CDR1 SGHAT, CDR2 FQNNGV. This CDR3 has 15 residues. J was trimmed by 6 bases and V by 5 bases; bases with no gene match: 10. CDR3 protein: CASSPREGRFDTQYF. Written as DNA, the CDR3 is TGTGCCAGCAGCCCCCGGGAGGGCCGATTTGATACGCAGTATTTT.

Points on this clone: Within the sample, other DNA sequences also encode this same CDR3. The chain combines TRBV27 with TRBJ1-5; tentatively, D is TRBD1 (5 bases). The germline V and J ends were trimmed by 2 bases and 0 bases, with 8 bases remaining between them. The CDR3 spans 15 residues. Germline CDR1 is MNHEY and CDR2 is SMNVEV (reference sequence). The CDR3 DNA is TGTGCCAGCAGTTTAGGGGGGTTTAGCAATCAGCCCCAGCATTTT. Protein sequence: CASSLGGFSNQPQHF.

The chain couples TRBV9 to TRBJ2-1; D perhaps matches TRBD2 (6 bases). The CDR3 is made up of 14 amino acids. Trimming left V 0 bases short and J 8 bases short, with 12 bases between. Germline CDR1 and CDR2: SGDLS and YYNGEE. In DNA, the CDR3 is TGTGCCAGCAGCGTAGGGGGACTTCCGGATGAGCAGTTCTTC. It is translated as CASSVGGLPDEQFF.

In nucleotides, the CDR3 is TGTGCCAGCAGCTATAACTCGGAGGGAATGAACACTGAAGCTTTCTTT. The encoded protein is CASSYNSEGMNTEAFF. The chain is built from TRBV7-6 and TRBJ1-1; D is uncertain. CDR3 length: 16 residues. Trimming stripped 4 bases from V and 0 bases from J, with 15 bases between. CDR1 and CDR2 from the germline V gene are SGHVS and FNYEAQ.

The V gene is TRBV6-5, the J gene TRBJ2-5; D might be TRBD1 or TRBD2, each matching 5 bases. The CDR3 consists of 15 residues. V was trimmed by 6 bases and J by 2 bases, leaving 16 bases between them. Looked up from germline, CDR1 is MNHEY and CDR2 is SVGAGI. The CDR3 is CASRRARGTQETQYF. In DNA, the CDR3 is TGTGCCAGCAGAAGAGCCCGGGGCACACAAGAGACCCAGTACTTC.

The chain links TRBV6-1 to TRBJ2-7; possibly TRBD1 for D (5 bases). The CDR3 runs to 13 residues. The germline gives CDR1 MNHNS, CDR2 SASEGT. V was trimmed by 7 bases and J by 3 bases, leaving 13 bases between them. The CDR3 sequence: CASTQGVGYEQYF. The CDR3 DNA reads TGTGCCAGCACCCAAGGGGTGGGCTACGAGCAGTACTTC.

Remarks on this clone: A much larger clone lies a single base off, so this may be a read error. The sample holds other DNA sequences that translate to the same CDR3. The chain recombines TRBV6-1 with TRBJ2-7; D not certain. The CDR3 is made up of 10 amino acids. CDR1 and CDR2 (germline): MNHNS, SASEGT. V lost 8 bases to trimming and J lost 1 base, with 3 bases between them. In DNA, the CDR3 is TGTGCCAGCGGTTCCTACGAGCAGTACTTC. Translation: CASGSYEQYF.

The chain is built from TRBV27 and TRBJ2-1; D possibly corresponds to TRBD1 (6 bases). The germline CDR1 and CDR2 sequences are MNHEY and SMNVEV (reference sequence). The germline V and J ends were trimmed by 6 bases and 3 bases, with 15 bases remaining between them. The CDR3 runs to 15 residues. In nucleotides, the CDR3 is TGTGCCAGCAGGGATAGGACAGCGCTCTACAATGAGCAGTTCTTC. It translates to CASRDRTALYNEQFF.

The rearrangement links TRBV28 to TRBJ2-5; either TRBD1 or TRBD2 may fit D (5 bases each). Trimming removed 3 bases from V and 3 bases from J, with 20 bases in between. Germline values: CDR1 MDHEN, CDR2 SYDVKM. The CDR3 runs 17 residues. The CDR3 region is CASSFRRGEGVEETQYF. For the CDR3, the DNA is TGTGCCAGCAGTTTTCGCCGGGGAGAAGGGGTCGAAGAGACCCAGTACTTC. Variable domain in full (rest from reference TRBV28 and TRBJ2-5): DVKVTQSSRYLVKRTGEKVFLECVQDMDHENMFWYRQDPGLGLRLIYFSYDVKMKEKGDIPEGYSVSREKKERFSLILESASTNQTSMYLCASSFRRGEGVEETQYFGPGTRLLVL.

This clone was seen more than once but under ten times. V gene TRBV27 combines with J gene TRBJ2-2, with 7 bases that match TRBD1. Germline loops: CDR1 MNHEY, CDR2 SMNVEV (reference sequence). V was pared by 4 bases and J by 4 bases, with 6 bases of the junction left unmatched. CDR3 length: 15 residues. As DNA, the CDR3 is TGTGCCAGCAGTTCGACGACAGGGATCACCGGGGAGCTGTTTTTT. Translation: CASSSTTGITGELFF.

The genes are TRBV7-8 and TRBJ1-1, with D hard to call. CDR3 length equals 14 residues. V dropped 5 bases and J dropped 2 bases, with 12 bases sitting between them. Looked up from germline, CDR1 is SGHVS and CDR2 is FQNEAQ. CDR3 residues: CASSPVGGNTEAFF. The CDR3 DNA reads TGTGCCAGCAGCCCGGTGGGTGGAAACACTGAAGCTTTCTTT.

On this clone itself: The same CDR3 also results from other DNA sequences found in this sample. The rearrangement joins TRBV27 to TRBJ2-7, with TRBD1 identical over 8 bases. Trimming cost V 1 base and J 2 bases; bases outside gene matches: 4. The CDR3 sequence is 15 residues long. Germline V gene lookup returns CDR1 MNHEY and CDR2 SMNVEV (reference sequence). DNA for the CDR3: TGTGCCAGCAGTTTATTCCCGACAGGGGCCTACGAGCAGTACTTC. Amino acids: CASSLFPTGAYEQYF.

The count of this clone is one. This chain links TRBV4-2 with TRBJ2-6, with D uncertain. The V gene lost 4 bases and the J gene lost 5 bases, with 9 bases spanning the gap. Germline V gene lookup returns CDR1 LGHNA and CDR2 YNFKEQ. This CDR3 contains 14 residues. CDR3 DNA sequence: TGTGCCAGCAGCCCATCCCCCCGGGCCAACGTCCTGACTTTC. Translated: CASSPSPRANVLTF.

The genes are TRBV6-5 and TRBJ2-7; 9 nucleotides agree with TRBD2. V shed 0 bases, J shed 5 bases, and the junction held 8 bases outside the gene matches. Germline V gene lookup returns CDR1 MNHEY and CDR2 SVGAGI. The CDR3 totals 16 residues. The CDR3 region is CASSYSMGGRADEQYF. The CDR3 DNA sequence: TGTGCCAGCAGTTACTCGATGGGCGGGAGGGCCGACGAGCAGTACTTC.

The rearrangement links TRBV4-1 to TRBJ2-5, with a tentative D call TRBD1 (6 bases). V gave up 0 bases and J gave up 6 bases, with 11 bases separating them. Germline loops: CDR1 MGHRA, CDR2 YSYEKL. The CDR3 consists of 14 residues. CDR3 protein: CASSQDRGWQTQYF. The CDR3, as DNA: TGCGCCAGCAGCCAAGACAGGGGTTGGCAGACCCAGTACTTC.

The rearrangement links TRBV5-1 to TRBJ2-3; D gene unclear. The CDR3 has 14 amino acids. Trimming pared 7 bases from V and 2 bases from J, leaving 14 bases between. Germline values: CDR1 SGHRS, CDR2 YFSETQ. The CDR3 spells CASCPWTFTDTQYF. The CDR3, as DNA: TGCGCCAGCTGCCCATGGACCTTCACAGATACGCAGTATTTT. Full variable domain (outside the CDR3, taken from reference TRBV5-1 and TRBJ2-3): KAGVTQTPRYLIKTRGQQVTLSCSPISGHRSVSWYQQTPGQGLQFLFEYFSETQRNKGNFPGRFSGRQFSNSRSEMNVSTLELGDSALYLCASCPWTFTDTQYFGPGTRLTVL.

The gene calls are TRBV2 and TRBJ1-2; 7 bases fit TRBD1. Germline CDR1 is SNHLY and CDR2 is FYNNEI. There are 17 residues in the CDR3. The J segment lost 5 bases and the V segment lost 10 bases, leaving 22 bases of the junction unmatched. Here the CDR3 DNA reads TGTGCCACATCACGACAGGGCAGTCCCCCGTCCTCATATGGCTACACCTTC. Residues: CATSRQGSPPSSYGYTF.

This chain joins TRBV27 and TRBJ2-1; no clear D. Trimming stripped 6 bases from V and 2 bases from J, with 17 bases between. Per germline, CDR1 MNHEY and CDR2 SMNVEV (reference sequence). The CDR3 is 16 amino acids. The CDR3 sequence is CASSSLYGKAYNEQFF. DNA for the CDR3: TGTGCCAGCAGCAGCCTTTACGGTAAAGCCTACAATGAGCAGTTCTTC.

CDR3 sequence: CASSYNTHEQFF. The CDR3 DNA reads TGTGCCAGCAGCTACAACACTCATGAGCAGTTCTTC. The chain employs TRBV5-4 and TRBJ2-1; D remains ambiguous. The V and J ends lost 3 bases and 8 bases respectively, with 9 bases between them. Germline-derived CDR1 and CDR2 are SGHNT and YYREEE (reference sequence). The CDR3 has 12 amino acids.

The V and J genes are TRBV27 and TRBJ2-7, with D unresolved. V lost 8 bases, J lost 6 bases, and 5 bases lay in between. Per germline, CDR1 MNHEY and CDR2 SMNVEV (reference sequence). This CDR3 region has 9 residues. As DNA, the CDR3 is TGTGCCAGCCTCCGCGAGCAGTACTTC. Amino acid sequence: CASLREQYF.

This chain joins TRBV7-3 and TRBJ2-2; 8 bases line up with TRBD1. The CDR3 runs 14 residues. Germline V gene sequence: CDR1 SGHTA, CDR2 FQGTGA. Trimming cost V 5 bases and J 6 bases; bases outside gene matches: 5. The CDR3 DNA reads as TGTGCCAGCAGCCCCGACAGGGGCGCCGGGGAGCTGTTTTTT. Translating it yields CASSPDRGAGELFF.

DNA for the CDR3: TGTGCCAGCAGTTGGTCGACTAGCGGGAGACGATACGAGCAGTACTTC. Amino acid sequence: CASSWSTSGRRYEQYF. V is TRBV28 and J is TRBJ2-7, with 12 bases lining up with TRBD2. CDR1 MDHEN and CDR2 SYDVKM come from the germline V gene. The V segment lost 4 bases and the J segment 4 bases; nucleotides outside the gene matches: 8. The CDR3 spans 16 residues.

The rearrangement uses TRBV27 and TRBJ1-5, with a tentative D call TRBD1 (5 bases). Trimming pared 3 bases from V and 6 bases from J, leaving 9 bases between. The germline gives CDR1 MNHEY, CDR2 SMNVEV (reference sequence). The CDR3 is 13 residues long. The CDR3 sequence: CASSFVGTQPQHF. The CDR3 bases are TGTGCCAGCAGTTTTGTAGGGACTCAGCCCCAGCATTTT.

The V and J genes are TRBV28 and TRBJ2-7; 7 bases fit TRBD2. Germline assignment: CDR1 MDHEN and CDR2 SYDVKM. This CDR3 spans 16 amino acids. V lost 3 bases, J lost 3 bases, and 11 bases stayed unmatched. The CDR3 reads CASSFSREAADYEQYF. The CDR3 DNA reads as TGTGCCAGCAGTTTCAGCCGGGAGGCAGCAGACTACGAGCAGTACTTC.